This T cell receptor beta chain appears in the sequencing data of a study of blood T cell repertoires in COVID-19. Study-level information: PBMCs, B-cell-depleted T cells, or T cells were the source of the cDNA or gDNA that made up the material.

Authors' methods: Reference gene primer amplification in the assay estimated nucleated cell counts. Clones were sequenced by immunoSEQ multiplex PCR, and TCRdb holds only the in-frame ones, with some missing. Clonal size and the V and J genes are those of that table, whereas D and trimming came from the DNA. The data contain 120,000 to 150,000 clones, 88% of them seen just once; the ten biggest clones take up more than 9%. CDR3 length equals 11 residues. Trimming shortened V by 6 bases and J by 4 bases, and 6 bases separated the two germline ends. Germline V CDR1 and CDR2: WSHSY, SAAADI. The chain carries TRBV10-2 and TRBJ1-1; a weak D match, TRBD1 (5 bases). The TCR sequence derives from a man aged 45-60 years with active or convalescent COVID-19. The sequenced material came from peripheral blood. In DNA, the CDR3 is TGCGCCAGCAGCCAGGGCACTGAAGCTTTCTTT. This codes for CASSQGTEAFF.